One sample yielded the 30 T cell receptor beta chains listed below, sequenced in a study of cytomegalovirus exposure and HLA in healthy donors (dated by TCRdb to 2015 to 2018). Library preparation used the immunoSEQ multiplex PCR assay. A mixture of 60 forward primers for TCR Vbeta segments and 13 reverse primers for TCR Jbeta segments was used in the multiplex PCR. In TCRdb, the immuneACCESS table is reduced to in-frame sequences with V and J assigned. These tables do not hold every clone; where another copy was compared, an unresolved V gene accounts for under half, and the others remain unexplained. The sample has 55,000 to 70,000 clones on record, about four fifths of them singletons. The ten largest clonotypes hold under 4% of the sample. The sequenced sample was PBMCs. These receptors were taken from a woman in her forties in good health and CMV-seronegative.

The chain carries TRBV7-7 and TRBJ1-1; D ambiguous. V dropped 1 base and J dropped 4 bases, with 10 bases sitting between them. The CDR3 is 14 residues long. Looked up from germline, CDR1 is SSHAT and CDR2 is FNYEAQ (reference sequence). CDR3 residues: CASSLGPSSTEAFF. Here the CDR3 DNA reads TGTGCCAGCAGCTTAGGTCCCTCGAGCACTGAAGCTTTCTTT.

The J gene is TRBJ1-1, the V gene TRBV18, with D possibly matching TRBD1 (6 bases). Looked up from germline, CDR1 is KGHSH and CDR2 is LQKENI. The V gene lost 3 bases and the J gene lost 5 bases, with 19 bases spanning the gap. There are 16 residues in the CDR3. The CDR3 region has the DNA TGTGCCAGCTCACCCGTGATTGCGGGGGGCGGGACTGAAGCTTTCTTT. This gives the protein CASSPVIAGGGTEAFF.

V usage is TRBV15 and J usage is TRBJ2-7; D may be TRBD1 (6 bases). This CDR3 is built from 14 residues. Germline V gene sequence: CDR1 LNHNV, CDR2 YYDKDF (reference sequence). V was cut by 3 bases and J by 1 base, with 10 bases left in between. CDR3 DNA sequence: TGTGCCACCAGCAGGCGACAGGCGTCCTACGAGCAGTACTTC. It translates to CATSRRQASYEQYF.

This chain links TRBV4-2 with TRBJ2-7, with 11 bases fitting TRBD2. J gave up 3 bases and V 0 bases, and 1 base lay outside the gene matches. This CDR3 is 15 amino acids long. Looked up from germline, CDR1 is LGHNA and CDR2 is YNFKEQ. CDR3 amino acids: CASSQDGTSGYEQYF. The CDR3 coding sequence is TGTGCCAGCAGCCAAGATGGGACTAGCGGCTACGAGCAGTACTTC.

V and J are TRBV27 and TRBJ2-1, with 11 bases matching TRBD2. Germline CDR1 is MNHEY and CDR2 is SMNVEV (reference sequence). This CDR3 has 16 amino acids. V shed 2 bases and J 7 bases; nucleotides not matched to a gene: 7. The CDR3 DNA sequence: TGTGCCAGCAGTTTACGGGGTAGCGGGAGGGTGAATGAGCAGTTCTTC. Translated, it gives CASSLRGSGRVNEQFF.

The J gene is TRBJ1-4, the V gene TRBV6-1; D call uncertain. The CDR3 runs to 14 residues. The V and J ends lost 3 bases and 6 bases respectively, with 11 bases between them. Germline CDR1 reads MNHNS; CDR2 reads SASEGT. CDR3 sequence reads: CASSDQMLDEKLFF. In DNA, the CDR3 is TGTGCCAGCAGTGATCAGATGCTTGATGAAAAACTGTTTTTT.

This clone was seen just once. The chain employs TRBV4-1 and TRBJ1-1, with 9 bases that match TRBD1. Germline CDR1 reads MGHRA; CDR2 reads YSYEKL. Trimming cost V 4 bases and J 5 bases; bases outside gene matches: 5. This CDR3 is 14 amino acids long. Here the CDR3 DNA reads TGCGCCAGCAGCCTACAGGGGGCTGGTACTGAAGCTTTCTTT. Amino acid sequence: CASSLQGAGTEAFF.

In this sample, this clone turned up a few times. The rearrangement links TRBV5-6 to TRBJ2-7; D possibly corresponds to TRBD2 (5 bases). This CDR3 is 12 amino acids long. Trimming left V 3 bases short and J 3 bases short, with 7 bases between. Looked up from germline, CDR1 is SGHDT and CDR2 is YYEEEE. As DNA, the CDR3 is TGTGCCAGCAGCTCGGGAAACTACGAGCAGTACTTC. Its translation is CASSSGNYEQYF.

The rearrangement joins TRBV5-4 to TRBJ1-1, with D possibly TRBD1 on 6 matching bases. The CDR3 extends over 14 amino acids. Germline V gene data show CDR1 as SGHNT and CDR2 as YYREEE (reference sequence). With 0 bases removed from V and 3 bases from J, the gap between germline ends came to 9 bases. CDR3 in amino acids: CASSLEDSYTEAFF. CDR3 coding DNA: TGTGCCAGCAGCTTGGAGGACAGTTACACTGAAGCTTTCTTT.

The chain is built from TRBV6-5 and TRBJ2-3; 8 bases line up with TRBD2. The germline gives CDR1 MNHEY, CDR2 SVGAGI. There are 14 residues in the CDR3. V was clipped by 0 bases and J by 8 bases; unmatched bases: 4. The CDR3 here is CASSYSTLAGTQYF. The CDR3 DNA sequence: TGTGCCAGCAGTTACTCGACCCTAGCGGGTACGCAGTATTTT.

CDR3 sequence: CASSIYAGGLYEQYF. CDR3 coding DNA: TGTGCCAGTAGTATATACGCGGGAGGGTTGTACGAGCAGTACTTC. The rearrangement links TRBV19 to TRBJ2-7; 9 bases map to TRBD2. Germline loops: CDR1 LNHDA, CDR2 SQIVND (reference sequence). The CDR3 runs to 15 residues. J gave up 4 bases and V 2 bases, and 6 bases lay outside the gene matches.

The V call is TRBV6-4, the J call TRBJ2-1; D perhaps matches TRBD2 (5 bases). This CDR3 spans 13 amino acids. Germline-derived CDR1 and CDR2 are MRHNA and SNTAGT. V was shortened by 5 bases and J by 7 bases, with 12 bases between the two germline ends. The CDR3 sequence: CASSMRANNEQFF. In DNA form, the CDR3 reads TGTGCCAGCAGTATGAGGGCCAATAATGAGCAGTTCTTC.

The chain employs TRBV4-1 and TRBJ2-7; D is possibly TRBD2 (6 bases). This CDR3 contains 18 residues. The V end was cut by 1 base, the J end by 7 bases, with 26 bases between. From germline, CDR1 is MGHRA and CDR2 YSYEKL. The CDR3 here is CASSQGTPTGGGYTEQYF. Here the CDR3 DNA reads TGCGCCAGCAGCCAAGGGACTCCTACTGGTGGGGGGTATACAGAGCAGTACTTC.

The chain recombines TRBV6-1 with TRBJ1-1; D unresolved. V was clipped by 3 bases and J by 1 base, with 9 bases between them. Germline V gene sequence: CDR1 MNHNS, CDR2 SASEGT. The CDR3 consists of 14 residues. The CDR3 protein is CASSDRGKNTEAFF. Here the CDR3 DNA reads TGTGCCAGCAGTGATCGAGGGAAGAACACTGAAGCTTTCTTT.

V and J are TRBV7-2 and TRBJ1-2; tentatively, D is TRBD1 (6 bases). The CDR3 runs 16 residues. Germline V CDR1 and CDR2: SGHTA, FQGNSA. Between the trimmed V and J ends, which lost 4 bases and 8 bases, there was a span of 23 bases. CDR3 in DNA: TGTGCCAGCAGCTGGACCGGGACAAGAGGACTAGAGGGCTACACCTTC. Translated: CASSWTGTRGLEGYTF.

This clone was seen only a few times. V is TRBV18 and J is TRBJ1-1; 9 bases are a match to TRBD1. Germline V gene sequence: CDR1 KGHSH, CDR2 LQKENI. V lost 5 bases, J lost 10 bases, and 8 bases stayed unmatched. This CDR3 has 13 residues. The CDR3 DNA is TGTGCCAGCTCAACAGGGGGCGCAGAACGAGCTTTCTTT. Translating it yields CASSTGGAERAFF. The whole variable domain, remainder taken from reference TRBV18 and TRBJ1-1, is NAGVMQNPRHLVRRRGQEARLRCSPMKGHSHVYWYRQLPEEGLKFMVYLQKENIIDESGMPKERFSAEFPKEGPSILRIQQVVRGDSAAYFCASSTGGAERAFFGQGTRLTVV.

The chain couples TRBV29-1 to TRBJ2-5; D ambiguous. V shed 0 bases and J shed 2 bases, with 7 bases lying between them. CDR3 length equals 13 residues. From germline, CDR1 is SQVTM and CDR2 ANQGSEA. The CDR3 reads CSVEESLQETQYF. The CDR3 nucleotides are TGCAGCGTTGAAGAGTCACTACAAGAGACCCAGTACTTC.

The genes are TRBV27 and TRBJ2-1, with 8 bases matching TRBD2. Germline trimming cut 7 bases from V and 0 bases from J; bases unmatched to any gene: 23. The CDR3 extends over 21 amino acids. Germline V gene lookup returns CDR1 MNHEY and CDR2 SMNVEV (reference sequence). The CDR3 region has the DNA TGTGCCAGCAAGGTTATAGTTTCGGGCGGGAGGACCCAAAGCTCCTACAATGAGCAGTTCTTC. Amino acids: CASKVIVSGGRTQSSYNEQFF.

The CDR3 here is CASSLDGRRGDTQYF. The CDR3 bases are TGTGCCAGCAGTTTAGACGGGAGAAGAGGAGATACGCAGTATTTT. V is TRBV27 and J is TRBJ2-3; weak D call: TRBD2 (6 bases). CDR3 size: 15 residues. Between the trimmed V and J ends, which lost 2 bases and 5 bases, there was a span of 14 bases. Germline V lookup: CDR1 MNHEY, CDR2 SMNVEV (reference sequence).

The J gene is TRBJ1-1, the V gene TRBV25-1; 11 positions agree with TRBD1. There are 15 residues in the CDR3. J was trimmed by 0 bases and V by 3 bases; bases with no gene match: 0. The germline gives CDR1 MGHDK, CDR2 SYGVNS. The CDR3 sequence: CASSEDRGLNTEAFF. In DNA form, the CDR3 reads TGTGCCAGCAGTGAGGACAGGGGGCTGAACACTGAAGCTTTCTTT.

This rearrangement joins TRBV5-6 to TRBJ2-1, with 13 bases that match TRBD2. The CDR3 contains 17 residues. CDR1 and CDR2 (germline): SGHDT, YYEEEE. The J segment lost 6 bases and the V segment lost 4 bases, leaving 10 bases of the junction unmatched. The CDR3 loop reads CASSLRTSGSSRNEQFF. The CDR3 coding sequence is TGTGCCAGCAGCCTCAGGACTAGCGGGAGTAGTCGCAATGAGCAGTTCTTC.

The genes are TRBV30 and TRBJ1-5, with D maybe TRBD1 (6 bases). This CDR3 spans 14 amino acids. V was shortened by 5 bases and J by 0 bases, with 11 bases between the two germline ends. Per the germline V gene, CDR1 is GTSNPN and CDR2 is SVGIG (reference sequence). The CDR3, as DNA: TGTGCCTGGGGACAGTCCTATAGCAATCAGCCCCAGCATTTT. Amino acids: CAWGQSYSNQPQHF.

The chain recombines TRBV19 with TRBJ1-2; 8 bases map to TRBD1. This CDR3 is built from 12 residues. Germline CDR1 reads LNHDA; CDR2 reads SQIVND (reference sequence). With 8 bases clipped from V and 8 bases from J, the junction kept 7 bases outside the gene matches. CDR3 sequence reads: CASSDRARGYTF. The DNA of the CDR3 is TGTGCCAGTTCGGACAGGGCTAGAGGCTACACCTTC.

This clone appeared a few times. The genes are TRBV4-2 and TRBJ2-7; 12 bases match TRBD2. The CDR3 is made up of 17 amino acids. The V and J ends lost 0 bases and 4 bases, in that order; junction bases with no gene match: 7. CDR1 LGHNA and CDR2 YNFKEQ come from the germline V gene. CDR3 protein: CASSQEGRLAGVYEQYF. DNA for the CDR3: TGTGCCAGCAGCCAAGAAGGACGACTAGCGGGAGTGTACGAGCAGTACTTC.

The V gene is TRBV4-1, the J gene TRBJ1-5, with 9 positions matching TRBD1. The CDR3 covers 16 residues. In germline, CDR1 is MGHRA, CDR2 YSYEKL. Losses at the gene ends were 1 base for V and 2 bases for J; bases not matched to a gene: 3. The chain's CDR3 is CASSQGGQGGNQPQHF. The CDR3 DNA reads TGCGCCAGCAGCCAAGGGGGACAGGGCGGCAATCAGCCCCAGCATTTT.

This sequence joins TRBV20-1 and TRBJ2-5; D ambiguous. With 6 bases removed from V and 1 base from J, the gap between germline ends came to 6 bases. This CDR3 comprises 11 residues. Germline lookup yields CDR1 DFQATT and CDR2 SNEGSKA (reference sequence). The CDR3 spells CSAAPQETQYF. DNA of the CDR3: TGCAGTGCAGCCCCCCAAGAGACCCAGTACTTC.

The chain is built from TRBV7-2 and TRBJ1-2; 9 nucleotides match TRBD1. The CDR3 covers 16 residues. Per germline, CDR1 SGHTA and CDR2 FQGNSA. J lost 7 bases, V lost 5 bases, and 14 bases had no gene match. CDR3 DNA sequence: TGTGCCAGCAGCCCGGGACAGGGAAGACTACTCTCTGGCTACACCTTC. Its protein product is CASSPGQGRLLSGYTF.

The sample holds a few counts of this clone. The rearrangement links TRBV27 to TRBJ2-5; 10 bases are a match to TRBD1. Trimming removed 6 bases from V and 5 bases from J; junction bases left unmatched: 12. The CDR3 spans 16 residues. Germline lookup yields CDR1 MNHEY and CDR2 SMNVEV (reference sequence). CDR3 coding DNA: TGTGCCAGCAGGAAAAAAGGGACAGGGGAAGCGGAGACCCAGTACTTC. The encoded protein is CASRKKGTGEAETQYF.

The chain combines TRBV2 with TRBJ2-3; the match to TRBD1 covers 8 bases. Germline V gene sequence: CDR1 SNHLY, CDR2 FYNNEI. V lost 6 bases and J lost 6; bases outside the gene matches: 14. CDR3 length: 16 residues. CDR3 DNA: TGTGCCAGCAGCGAGATAGGACAGGGTATTAGGGATACGCAGTATTTT. This sequence encodes CASSEIGQGIRDTQYF. Full variable domain (missing parts from reference TRBV2 and TRBJ2-3): EPEVTQTPSHQVTQMGQEVILRCVPISNHLYFYWYRQILGQKVEFLVSFYNNEISEKSEIFDDQFSVERPDGSNFTLKIRSTKLEDSAMYFCASSEIGQGIRDTQYFGPGTRLTVL.

The V gene is TRBV28, the J gene TRBJ2-7; 8 bases match TRBD2. Germline trimming cut 3 bases from V and 7 bases from J; bases unmatched to any gene: 11. Per the germline V gene, CDR1 is MDHEN and CDR2 is SYDVKM. The CDR3 extends over 15 amino acids. In nucleotides, the CDR3 is TGTGCCAGCAGTTTGATCGGGGCGGGAGGCGGTGAGCAGTACTTC. Protein: CASSLIGAGGGEQYF.